The rows below give T cell receptor beta chains drawn from one sample of a study of shared clonotypes between healthy human individuals. Here immunoSEQ multiplex PCR was the method, and the copy in TCRdb shows in-frame clones only, minus some. The sample has about 690,000 clones, about nine tenths seen once. Sequencing was performed on memory CD8+ T cells from PBMCs. All receptors derive from a man aged 18 to 29 in good health. Some clones in this sample may be carry-over from other donors' samples. Both conserved end residues are part of each CDR3. The D gene is left open where the match is weak. The listing skips clone size in some rows; elsewhere it reads once, few, many or a size class.

J gene | CDR3 length | D gene | V gene | clone size | CDR3 DNA | CDR3 protein
TRBJ2-1 | 14 | TRBD1 | TRBV10-3 | once | TGTGCCATCAGTCCCGGGACAGCTTACAATGAGCAGTTCTTC | CAISPGTAYNEQFF
TRBJ1-3 | 17 | NA | TRBV15 | NA | TGTGCCACCAGCATAACTCACCCAGGGAAAGCTGGAAACACCATATATTTT | CATSITHPGKAGNTIYF
TRBJ2-1 | 12 | NA | TRBV27 | NA | TGTGCCAGCAGCCACGGATTTAATGAGCAGTTCTTC | CASSHGFNEQFF
TRBJ2-2 | 13 | NA | TRBV5-1 | NA | TGCGCCAGCAGCTTAACTCGCGCCGGGGAGCTGTTTTTT | CASSLTRAGELFF
TRBJ1-2 | 14 | TRBD1 | TRBV10-3 | NA | TGTGCCATCACCGAGCCCGAGGGGGCGGGTGGCTACACCTTC | CAITEPEGAGGYTF
TRBJ1-5 | 12 | NA | TRBV16 | NA | TGTGCCAGCAGCCAATCGGATCAGCCCCAGCATTTT | CASSQSDQPQHF
TRBJ1-1 | 15 | TRBD1 | TRBV6-5 | once | TGTGCCAGCCCCACCCCGGGACAGGGGGCTTCTGAAGCTTTCTTT | CASPTPGQGASEAFF
TRBJ2-2 | 17 | TRBD1 | TRBV6-1 | NA | TGTGCCAGCAGTGAGGGACAGGGTATTTCCTACACCGGGGAGCTGTTTTTT | CASSEGQGISYTGELFF
TRBJ2-3 | 16 | TRBD2 | TRBV5-1 | NA | TGCGCCAGCAGCGGGCGAGAGCGGGAGGGCCCGGATACGCAGTATTTT | CASSGREREGPDTQYF
TRBJ2-5 | 13 | NA | TRBV28 | NA | TGTGCCAGCAGTTTAGGGCCCAAAGAGACCCAGTACTTC | CASSLGPKETQYF
TRBJ1-1 | 15 | NA | TRBV27 | NA | TGTGCCAGCAGTTTAAGGCAGGTTTTAGGGACTGAAGCTTTCTTT | CASSLRQVLGTEAFF
TRBJ2-3 | 18 | TRBD2 | TRBV14 | NA | TGTGCCAGCAGCCAAGATAGGCTAGCGGGGGCCCACACAGATACGCAGTATTTT | CASSQDRLAGAHTDTQYF
TRBJ2-1 | 13 | NA | TRBV7-9 | NA | TGTGCCAGCAACCCCGGGGCTAACAATGAGCAGTTCTTC | CASNPGANNEQFF
TRBJ2-4 | 15 | NA | TRBV4-1 | NA | TGCGCCAGCAGCCAAGTCCGGAGCGAGGGGAACATTCAGTACTTC | CASSQVRSEGNIQYF
TRBJ2-7 | 11 | NA | TRBV27 | NA | TGTGCCAGCAGTTCAGGGATCGAGCAGTACTTC | CASSSGIEQYF
TRBJ2-1 | 14 | NA | TRBV7-9 | NA | TGTGCCAGCAGCACTGGCCCATCCGGCAATGAGCAGTTCTTC | CASSTGPSGNEQFF
TRBJ1-5 | 16 | NA | TRBV27 | NA | TGTGCCAGCAGCCCTTCGTTAGGTGAGAGCAATCAGCCCCAGCATTTT | CASSPSLGESNQPQHF
TRBJ1-1 | 17 | TRBD1 | TRBV4-1 | few | TGCGCCAGCAGCCAAGGAGGGGACAGGGGACGAAACACTGAAGCTTTCTTT | CASSQGGDRGRNTEAFF
TRBJ2-7 | 16 | TRBD1 | TRBV10-2 | NA | TGCGCCAGCCGGGGGCTCTCACAGGGGGCGCCGGGGGAGCAGTACTTC | CASRGLSQGAPGEQYF
TRBJ2-7 | 14 | NA | TRBV5-6 | NA | TGTGCCAGCAGCTTGTCGACACTGTTCTACGAGCAGTACTTC | CASSLSTLFYEQYF
TRBJ2-1 | 13 | NA | TRBV9 | NA | TGTGCCAGCAGCGTAGTGGCTACGAATGAGCAGTTCTTC | CASSVVATNEQFF
TRBJ1-2 | 15 | NA | TRBV27 | once | TGTGCCAGCAGTGGAGGGGAAGGATTAAACTATGGCTACACCTTC | CASSGGEGLNYGYTF
TRBJ2-4 | 16 | NA | TRBV2 | NA | TGTGCCAGCAGTGAAGGGTTGGATCTAGCCAAAAACATTCAGTACTTC | CASSEGLDLAKNIQYF
TRBJ2-7 | 14 | TRBD2 | TRBV6-1 | NA | TGTGCCAGCAGTGTTGGAGCGGGATGGTACGAGCAGTACTTC | CASSVGAGWYEQYF
TRBJ2-5 | 13 | TRBD2 | TRBV2 | NA | TGTGCCAGCTGCACTAGCGGACAAGAGACCCAGTACTTC | CASCTSGQETQYF
TRBJ2-1 | 12 | NA | TRBV11-2 | NA | TGTGCCAGCAGCTTAGGCGTACCCGAGCAGTTCTTC | CASSLGVPEQFF
TRBJ2-7 | 16 | TRBD2 | TRBV19 | NA | TGTGCCAGTAGTATAGGTCACCGGACTAGCGGTTACGAGCAGTACTTC | CASSIGHRTSGYEQYF
TRBJ2-1 | 16 | TRBD2 | TRBV5-1 | NA | TGCGCCAGCAGATCCCATAGCGGGAACCCGTACAATGAGCAGTTCTTC | CASRSHSGNPYNEQFF